The T cell receptor beta chain under discussion was sequenced for a study of CD8 T cells in Susac syndrome. Study-wide points: As acknowledged by the study, its TCR sequencing and HLA analysis included a relatively small number of individuals.

Reverse transcription used roughly 0.5 to 1 ug RNA and random hexamers. Coverage of TCR beta CDR3 amplification by immunoSEQ multiplex PCR extended to 54 Vbeta and 13 Jbeta. TCRdb processed the immunoSEQ multiplex PCR reads anew with MiXCR; each CDR3 protein has one entry. The sample contains 90,000 to 150,000 distinct CDR3 sequences, 85% to 95% of which appear only once. This CDR3 has 13 amino acids. Germline V gene sequence: CDR1 SGHTA, CDR2 FQGNSA. As concerns this clonotype: Antigen: not known. Compared with germline, one end of the junction differs, possibly owing to a read error.

The chain uses TRBV7-2 and TRBJ1-2; 7 nucleotides match TRBD1. This receptor was identified in a human donor in good health. Sequenced sample: CD8+ T cells from PBMCs. This chain's CDR3 is CAGQLNANYGYTF. In DNA form, the CDR3 reads TGCGCGGGACAGCTGAACGCTAACTATGGCTACACCTTC.